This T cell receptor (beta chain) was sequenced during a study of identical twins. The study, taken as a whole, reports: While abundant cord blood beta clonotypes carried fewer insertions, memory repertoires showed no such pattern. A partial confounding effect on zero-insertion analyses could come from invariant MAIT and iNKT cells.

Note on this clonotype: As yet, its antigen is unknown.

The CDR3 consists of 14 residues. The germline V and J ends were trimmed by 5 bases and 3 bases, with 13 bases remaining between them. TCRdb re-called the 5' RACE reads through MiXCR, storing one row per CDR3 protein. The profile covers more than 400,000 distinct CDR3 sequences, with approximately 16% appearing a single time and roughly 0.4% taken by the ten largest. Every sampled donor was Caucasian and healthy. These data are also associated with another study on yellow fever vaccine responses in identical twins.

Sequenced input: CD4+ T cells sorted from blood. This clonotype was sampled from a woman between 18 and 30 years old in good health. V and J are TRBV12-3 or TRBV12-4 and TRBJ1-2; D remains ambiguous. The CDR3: CASSIRGGDYGYTF. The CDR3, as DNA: TGTGCCAGCAGTATTCGAGGTGGTGACTATGGCTACACCTTC.